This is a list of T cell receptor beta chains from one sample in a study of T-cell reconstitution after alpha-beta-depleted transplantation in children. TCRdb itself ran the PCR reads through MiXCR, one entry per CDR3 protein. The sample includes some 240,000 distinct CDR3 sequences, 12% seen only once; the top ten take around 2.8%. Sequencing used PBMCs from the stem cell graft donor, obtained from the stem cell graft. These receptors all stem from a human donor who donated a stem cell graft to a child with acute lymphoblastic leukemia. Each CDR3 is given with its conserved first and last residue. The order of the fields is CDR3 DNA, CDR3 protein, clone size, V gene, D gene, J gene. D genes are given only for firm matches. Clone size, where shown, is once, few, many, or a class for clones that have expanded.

TGTGCCAGCAGCGTAGCGGGGACTAGCGGAGAGACCCAGTACTTC | CASSVAGTSGETQYF | many | TRBV9 | TRBD2 | TRBJ2-5
TGCAGTGCCACCATAGCGGGAGGGGGAGATACGCAGTATTTT | CSATIAGGGDTQYF | - | TRBV20-1 | TRBD2 | TRBJ2-3
TGTGCCAGCAGCTTAGGGACAGGGACGAGTTCACCCCTCCACTTT | CASSLGTGTSSPLHF | many | TRBV7-9 | TRBD1 | TRBJ1-6
TGTGCCAGCAGTTTAGTGAGGGGAAAGCAGTTCTTC | CASSLVRGKQFF | many | TRBV12-3/TRBV12-4 | - | TRBJ2-1
TGTGCCAGCAGCTTCGGACAGGGCGATTCACCCCTCCACTTT | CASSFGQGDSPLHF | many | TRBV5-6 | TRBD1 | TRBJ1-6
TGTGCCAGCAGAATGAATGAAAAACTGTTTTTT | CASRMNEKLFF | many | TRBV28 | - | TRBJ1-4
TGTGCCATCTGTTTGGTGGGATTTACGTTTTCGGCCAATCAGCCCCAGCATTTT | CAICLVGFTFSANQPQHF | - | TRBV10-3 | - | TRBJ1-5
TGCAGCGTGACTACAGTACTTACTAGCACAGATACGCAGTATTTT | CSVTTVLTSTDTQYF | many | TRBV29-1 | - | TRBJ2-3
TGTGCCAGCAGTTTATTTTTTTGGGGGGGCAGGGGCTACGAGACCCAGTACTTC | CASSLFFWGGRGYETQYF | - | TRBV12-3/TRBV12-4 | - | TRBJ2-5
TGTGCCACCGCAGGGACGCCCGAACTCTCTGAAGCTTTCTTT | CATAGTPELSEAFF | many | TRBV28 | - | TRBJ1-1
TGCAGTGCTGTTACTGAAGGGGACTATATCAATCAGCCCCAGCATTTT | CSAVTEGDYINQPQHF | many | TRBV20-1 | - | TRBJ1-5
TGTGCCAGCAGCTTCGGCGGGGCTGAGCAGTTCTTC | CASSFGGAEQFF | many | TRBV5-6 | - | TRBJ2-1
TGCGCCAGCAGTGACGGACCCTATGGCTACACCTTC | CASSDGPYGYTF | many | TRBV10-1 | - | TRBJ1-2
TGTGCCAGCAGCACGCGCCGGACAGGGCCCTCCTACGAGCAGTACTTC | CASSTRRTGPSYEQYF | many | TRBV13 | TRBD1 | TRBJ2-7
TGTGCCAGCAGTCCCTCCCGGCTACAAGAGACCCAGTACTTC | CASSPSRLQETQYF | many | TRBV27 | - | TRBJ2-5
TGTGCCAGCAGCCTGACAGGGTGGAACGAGCAGTACTTC | CASSLTGWNEQYF | - | TRBV13 | TRBD1 | TRBJ2-7
TGTGCCAGCAGTTCTAGCGGGAGCACCTACAATGAGCAGTTCTTC | CASSSSGSTYNEQFF | many | TRBV11-2 | TRBD2 | TRBJ2-1
TGTGCCAGCAGTCGTCTCACCTATAATTCACCCCTCCACTTT | CASSRLTYNSPLHF | many | TRBV28 | - | TRBJ1-6
TGTGCCAGCAGCTTATCCGGTCTAGCGGGGTCCACCGGGGAGCTGTTTTTT | CASSLSGLAGSTGELFF | many | TRBV7-9 | TRBD2 | TRBJ2-2
TGTGCCAGCAGTTACACAGTTTCTGGGGCCAACGTCCTGACTTTC | CASSYTVSGANVLTF | many | TRBV6-5 | - | TRBJ2-6
TGCGCCAGCAGCTTGCTACTAGCGGGATCACGAACCGGGGAGCTGTTTTTT | CASSLLLAGSRTGELFF | many | TRBV5-1 | TRBD2 | TRBJ2-2
TGTGCCAGCAGTTCGGGACAGGGGTACAATGAGCAGTTCTTC | CASSSGQGYNEQFF | many | TRBV27 | TRBD1 | TRBJ2-1
TGTGCCAGCAGTTACTCGGGTCGCGAGACCCAGTACTTC | CASSYSGRETQYF | - | TRBV6-5 | - | TRBJ2-5
TGTGCCAGCAGCCAAGGACCCTGGACAGGGAACACTGAAGCTTTCTTT | CASSQGPWTGNTEAFF | many | TRBV3-1 | TRBD1 | TRBJ1-1
TGCAGCGTTGAAGACAGGGGGTCGAGCACAGATACGCAGTATTTT | CSVEDRGSSTDTQYF | many | TRBV29-1 | TRBD1 | TRBJ2-3
TGCGCCAGCAGCTTGTGGGAGGCTCGCGAGCAGTACTTC | CASSLWEAREQYF | many | TRBV5-1 | - | TRBJ2-7
TGTGCCAGCAGTTTCGTTGCGGCGGCCTATGGCTACACCTTC | CASSFVAAAYGYTF | many | TRBV28 | - | TRBJ1-2
TGTGCCAGCACCCAACCGGGACTGACGAACACCGGGGAGCTGTTTTTT | CASTQPGLTNTGELFF | many | TRBV6-2/TRBV6-3 | - | TRBJ2-2
TGTGCCAGCAGCCAAGATTTGGGGACAGGGGAATACAATGAGCAGTTCTTC | CASSQDLGTGEYNEQFF | many | TRBV3-2 | - | TRBJ2-1
TGTGCCAGCAGCTTAGCCCGTATACTAGCGATTAGCAATGAGCAGTTCTTC | CASSLARILAISNEQFF | many | TRBV7-8 | TRBD2 | TRBJ2-1
TGTGCCAGCAGCTCGGCAGCCGTGGTGGCCACTGAAGCTTTCTTT | CASSSAAVVATEAFF | many | TRBV7-2 | - | TRBJ1-1
TGTGCCAGCAGCTTAGCGACCACCGGGGAGCTGTTTTTT | CASSLATTGELFF | many | TRBV7-8 | - | TRBJ2-2
TGCAGTGCTAGTGATGAGCGGGAGTACTCCTACGAGCAGTACTTC | CSASDEREYSYEQYF | many | TRBV20-1 | TRBD2 | TRBJ2-7
TGTGCCAGCTCACGGACAGGGTACTACGAGCAGTACTTC | CASSRTGYYEQYF | many | TRBV18 | TRBD1 | TRBJ2-7
TGCGCCAGCAGCTTGGATCCCCCTGGCTCTGGGGCCAACGTCCTGACTTTC | CASSLDPPGSGANVLTF | many | TRBV5-1 | - | TRBJ2-6
TGTGCCAGCAGCCAAGGGGCCAGGGGGTACGAGCAGTACTTC | CASSQGARGYEQYF | many | TRBV3-1 | TRBD1 | TRBJ2-7
TGTGCCAGCAGTGCCGGACAGTCAGATACGCAGTATTTT | CASSAGQSDTQYF | many | TRBV12-3/TRBV12-4 | - | TRBJ2-3
TGCAGTGCTAGAGGGACGGCGTCCTACGAGCAGTACTTC | CSARGTASYEQYF | many | TRBV20-1 | - | TRBJ2-7